This TCR beta chain originates from a study of T cells in Graves' hyperthyroidism and ophthalmopathy. Findings of the study overall: Blood shared most expanded thyroid clonotypes above 0.001.

This clonotype was found many times. Its antigen is not identified. V was cut by 3 bases and J by 0 bases, with 13 bases left in between. This CDR3 contains 16 residues. Germline assignment: CDR1 MNHNS and CDR2 SASEGT. Amplification targeted TCR beta CDR3 regions from RNA transcripts. TCR CDR3 underwent first-round RT-PCR with the HTBI primer set. TCRdb reprocessed the multiplex PCR reads with MiXCR, giving one entry per CDR3 protein. The top ten clones hold under 8% of a sample with about 290,000 distinct CDR3 sequences, about 13% of them seen once. Exclusions: uncontrolled infection, other autoimmune disease, pregnancy, lactation.

The TCR sequence derives from a woman aged 40 to 49 with Graves' hyperthyroidism. This chain connects TRBV6-1 to TRBJ2-3; D could derive from TRBD1 or TRBD2 (6 bases each). Sequencing was carried out using blood. CDR3 protein: CASSDRGRESTDTQYF. The DNA of the CDR3 is TGTGCCAGCAGTGACCGGGGGCGGGAAAGCACAGATACGCAGTATTTT.